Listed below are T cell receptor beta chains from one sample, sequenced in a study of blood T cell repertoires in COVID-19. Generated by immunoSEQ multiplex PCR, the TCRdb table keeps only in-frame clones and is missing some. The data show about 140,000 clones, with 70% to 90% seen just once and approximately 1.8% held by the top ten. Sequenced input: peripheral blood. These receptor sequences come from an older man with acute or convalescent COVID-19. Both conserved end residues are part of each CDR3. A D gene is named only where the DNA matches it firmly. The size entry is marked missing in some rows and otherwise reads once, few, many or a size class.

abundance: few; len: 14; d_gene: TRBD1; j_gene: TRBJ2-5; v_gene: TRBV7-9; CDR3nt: TGTGCCAGCAGCTCGACAGGGGGCGCGAAGACCCAGTACTTC; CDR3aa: CASSSTGGAKTQYF
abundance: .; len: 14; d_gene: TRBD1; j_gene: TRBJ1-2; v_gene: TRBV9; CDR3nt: TGTGCCAGCAGCGTAGGAGGGGGCCGGGACGGCTACACCTTC; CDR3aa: CASSVGGGRDGYTF
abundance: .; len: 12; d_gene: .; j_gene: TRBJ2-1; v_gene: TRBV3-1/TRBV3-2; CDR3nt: TGTGCCAGCAGCTCACCAACAGGCCACCAGTTCTTC; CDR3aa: CASSSPTGHQFF
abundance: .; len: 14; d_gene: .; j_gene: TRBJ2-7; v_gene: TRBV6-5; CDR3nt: TGTGCCAGTTCGTTTAGCGGCCATCTCTACGAGCAGTACTTC; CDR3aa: CASSFSGHLYEQYF
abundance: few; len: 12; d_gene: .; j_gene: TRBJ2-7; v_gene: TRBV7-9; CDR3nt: TGTGCCAGCAGCATATCAGGGGTCGAGCAGTACTTC; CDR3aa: CASSISGVEQYF
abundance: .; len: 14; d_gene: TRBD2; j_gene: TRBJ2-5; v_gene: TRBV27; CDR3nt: TGTGCCAGCAGTGACACGGGGGGGCGGGAGACCCAGTACTTC; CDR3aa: CASSDTGGRETQYF
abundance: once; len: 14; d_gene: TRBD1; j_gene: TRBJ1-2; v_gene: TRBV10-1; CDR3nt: TGCGCCAGCAGTGAAGGGACAGGGGGCCGGAGCTACACCTTC; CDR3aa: CASSEGTGGRSYTF
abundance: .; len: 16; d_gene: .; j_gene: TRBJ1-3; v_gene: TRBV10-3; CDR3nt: TGTGCCATCGTAACAGGCCTCCAATTCTCTGGAAACACCATATATTTT; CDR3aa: CAIVTGLQFSGNTIYF
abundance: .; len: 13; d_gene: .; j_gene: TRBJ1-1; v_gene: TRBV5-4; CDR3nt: TGTGCCAGCAGCTTGACCGGGAACCGTGAAGCTTTCTTT; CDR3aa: CASSLTGNREAFF
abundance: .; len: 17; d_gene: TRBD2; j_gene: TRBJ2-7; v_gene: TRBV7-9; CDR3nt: TGTGCCAGCAGCCGAAGCCCGGGACTAGGGGACTCCTACGAGCAGTACTTC; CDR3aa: CASSRSPGLGDSYEQYF
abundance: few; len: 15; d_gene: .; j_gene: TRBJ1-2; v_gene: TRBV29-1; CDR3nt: TGCAGCGTTGAAGTTAGGGACACATCTAACTATGGCTACACCTTC; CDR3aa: CSVEVRDTSNYGYTF
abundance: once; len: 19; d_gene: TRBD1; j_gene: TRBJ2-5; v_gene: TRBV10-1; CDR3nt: TGCGCCAGCTCCGCTCCTTCAGGGGGCGCGGGATTAGCAGTAGAGACCCAGTACTTC; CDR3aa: CASSAPSGGAGLAVETQYF
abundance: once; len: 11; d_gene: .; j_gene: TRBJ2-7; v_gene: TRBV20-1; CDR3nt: TGCAGTGCCTCCGCGTCCTACGAGCAGTACTTC; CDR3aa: CSASASYEQYF
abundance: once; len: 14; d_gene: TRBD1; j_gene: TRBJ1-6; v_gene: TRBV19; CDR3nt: TGTGCCAGTGGTTGGGACAGGGGGAATTCACCCCTCCACTTT; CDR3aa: CASGWDRGNSPLHF
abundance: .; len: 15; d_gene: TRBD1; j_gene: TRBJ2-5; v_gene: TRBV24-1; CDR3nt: TGTGCCACCAGTGACGCCGGGACAGATGGAGAGACCCAGTACTTC; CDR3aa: CATSDAGTDGETQYF
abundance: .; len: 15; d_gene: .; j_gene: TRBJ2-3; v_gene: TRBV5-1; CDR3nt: TGCGCCAGCAGCTTGATCCCGGCAGGGAAGGATACGCAGTATTTT; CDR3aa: CASSLIPAGKDTQYF
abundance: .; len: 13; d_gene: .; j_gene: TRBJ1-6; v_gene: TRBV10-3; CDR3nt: TGTGCCACAGTCCGGGGGGAGAATTCACCCCTCCACTTT; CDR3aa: CATVRGENSPLHF
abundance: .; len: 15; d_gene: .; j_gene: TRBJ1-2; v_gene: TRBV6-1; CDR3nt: TGTGCCAGCAGTGAAAAGGGGTACGGGGGCTATGGCTACACCTTC; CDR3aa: CASSEKGYGGYGYTF
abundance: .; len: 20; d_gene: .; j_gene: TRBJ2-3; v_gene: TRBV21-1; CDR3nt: TGTGCCAGCAGCCTAAGGGTACTCAACCGGGACGGGGGGCCCACAGATACGCAGTATTTT; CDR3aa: CASSLRVLNRDGGPTDTQYF
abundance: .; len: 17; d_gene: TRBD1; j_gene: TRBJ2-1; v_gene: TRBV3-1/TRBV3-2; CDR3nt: TGTGCCAGCAGCCAAGACCCGGGACAGGGGTACTACAATGAGCAGTTCTTC; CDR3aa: CASSQDPGQGYYNEQFF
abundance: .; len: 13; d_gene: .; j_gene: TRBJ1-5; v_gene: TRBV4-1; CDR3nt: TGCGCCAGCAGCCAACTAGGGGGTCAGCCCCAGCATTTT; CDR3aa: CASSQLGGQPQHF
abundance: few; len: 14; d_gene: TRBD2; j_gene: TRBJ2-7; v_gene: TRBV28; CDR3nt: TGTGCCAGCACCGATCCCACTAGCGGGAACGAGCAGTACTTC; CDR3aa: CASTDPTSGNEQYF
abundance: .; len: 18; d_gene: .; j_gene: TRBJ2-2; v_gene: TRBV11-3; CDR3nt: TGTGCCAGCAGCCCTAATACAGTTATGACGCAGGGGTCCGGGGAGCTGTTTTTT; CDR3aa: CASSPNTVMTQGSGELFF
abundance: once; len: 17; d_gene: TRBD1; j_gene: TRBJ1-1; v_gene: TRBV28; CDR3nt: TGTGCCAGCAGTCGACTCGGGACAGGGAACCGGAACACTGAAGCTTTCTTT; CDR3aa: CASSRLGTGNRNTEAFF
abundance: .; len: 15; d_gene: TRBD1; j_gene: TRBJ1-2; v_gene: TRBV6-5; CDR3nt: TGTGCCAGCAGTCGGAACATAGGGGGCGACTATGGCTACACCTTC; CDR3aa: CASSRNIGGDYGYTF
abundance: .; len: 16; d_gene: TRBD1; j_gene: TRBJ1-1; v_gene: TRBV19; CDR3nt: TGTGCCAGTAGTCCTCGCACAGGGGTTTCGAACACTGAAGCTTTCTTT; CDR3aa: CASSPRTGVSNTEAFF
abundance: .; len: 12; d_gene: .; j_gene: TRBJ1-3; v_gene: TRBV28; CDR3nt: TGTGCCAGCAGTTTACTTGGAAACACCATATATTTT; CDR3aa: CASSLLGNTIYF
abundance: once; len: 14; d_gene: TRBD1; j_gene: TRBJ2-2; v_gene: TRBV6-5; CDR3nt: TGTGCCAGCAGAGTGGGACAGTTCACCGGGGAGCTGTTTTTT; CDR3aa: CASRVGQFTGELFF
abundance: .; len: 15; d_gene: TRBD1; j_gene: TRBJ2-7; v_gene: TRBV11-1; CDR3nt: TGTGCCAGCAGCTTTGGACAGGGGGGCTCCTACGAGCAGTACTTC; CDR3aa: CASSFGQGGSYEQYF
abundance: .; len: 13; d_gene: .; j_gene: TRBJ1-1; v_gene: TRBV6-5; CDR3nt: TGTGCCAGCAGTACGGGGAGGAACACTGAAGCTTTCTTT; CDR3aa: CASSTGRNTEAFF
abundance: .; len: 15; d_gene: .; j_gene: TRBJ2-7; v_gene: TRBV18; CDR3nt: TGTGCCAGCTCACCTCCCCAGGGCAGGAGCTACGAGCAGTACTTC; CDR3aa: CASSPPQGRSYEQYF
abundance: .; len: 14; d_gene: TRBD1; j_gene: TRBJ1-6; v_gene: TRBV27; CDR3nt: TGTGCCAGCGGGTGGGGACAGTATAATTCACCCCTCCACTTT; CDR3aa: CASGWGQYNSPLHF
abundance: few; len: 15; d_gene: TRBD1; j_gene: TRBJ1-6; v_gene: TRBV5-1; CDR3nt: TGCGCCAGCAGCTTCGGACAGGGGAGGGACTCACCCCTCCACTTT; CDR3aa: CASSFGQGRDSPLHF
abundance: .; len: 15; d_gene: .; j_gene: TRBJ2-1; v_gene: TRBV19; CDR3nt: TGTGCCAGTAGTATTGGGGGGAGAAGCTACAATGAGCAGTTCTTC; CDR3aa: CASSIGGRSYNEQFF
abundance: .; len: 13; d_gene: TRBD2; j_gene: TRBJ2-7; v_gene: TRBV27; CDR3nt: TGTGCCAGCAGTCTAGCGGGTGGCTACGAGCAGTACTTC; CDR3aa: CASSLAGGYEQYF
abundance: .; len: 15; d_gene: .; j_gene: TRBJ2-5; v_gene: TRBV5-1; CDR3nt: TGCGCCAGCAGCTTAAATCTCCCCCAGCGGGAGACCCAGTACTTC; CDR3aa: CASSLNLPQRETQYF
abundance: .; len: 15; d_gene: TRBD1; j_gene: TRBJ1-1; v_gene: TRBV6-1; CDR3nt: TGTGCCAGCAGTTCAGACAGGGCCTGGAACACTGAAGCTTTCTTT; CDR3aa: CASSSDRAWNTEAFF
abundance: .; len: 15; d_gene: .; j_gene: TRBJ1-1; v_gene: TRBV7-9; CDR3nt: TGTGCCAGCAGCTCCTCCCAGCGGTTGAACACTGAAGCTTTCTTT; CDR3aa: CASSSSQRLNTEAFF
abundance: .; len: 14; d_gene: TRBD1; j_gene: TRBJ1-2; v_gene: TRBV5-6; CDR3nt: TGTGCCAGTTTGGGCGGGGACAGGTTCTATGGCTACACCTTC; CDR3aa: CASLGGDRFYGYTF
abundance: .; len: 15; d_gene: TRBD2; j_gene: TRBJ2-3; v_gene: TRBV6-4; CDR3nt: TGTGCCAGCAGGAAGATAGCGGGAGGGACAGATACGCAGTATTTT; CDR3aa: CASRKIAGGTDTQYF
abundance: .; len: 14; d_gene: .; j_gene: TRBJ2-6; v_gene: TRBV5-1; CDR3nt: TGCGCCAGCAGCTCCAACTCTGGGGCCAACGTCCTGACTTTC; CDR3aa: CASSSNSGANVLTF
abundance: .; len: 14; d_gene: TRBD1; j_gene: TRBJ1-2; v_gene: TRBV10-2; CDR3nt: TGCGCCAGCACCCCTATGGACAGGGGGTTTGGCTACACCTTC; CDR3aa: CASTPMDRGFGYTF
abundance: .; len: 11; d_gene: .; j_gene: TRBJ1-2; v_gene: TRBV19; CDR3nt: TGTGCCAGTAGTAATGGAGGTGGCTACACCTTC; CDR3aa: CASSNGGGYTF
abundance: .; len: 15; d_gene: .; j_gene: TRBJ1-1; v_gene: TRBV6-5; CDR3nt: TGTGCCAGCAGCTCCTTGGGGGCGCGGTCTACTGAAGCTTTCTTT; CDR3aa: CASSSLGARSTEAFF
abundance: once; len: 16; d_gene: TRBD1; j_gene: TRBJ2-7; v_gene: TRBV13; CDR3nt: TGTGCCAGCAGCTTAGGCCGGGACAGAAGCTCCTACGAGCAGTACTTC; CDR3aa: CASSLGRDRSSYEQYF